Each of the 29 T cell receptor beta chains below was sequenced from the same sample in a study of ipilimumab plus nivolumab after autologous stem cell transplantation. The repertoire was sequenced with immunoSEQ multiplex PCR; TCRdb's copy has only in-frame clones and lacks some. The profile shows about 10,000 clones, roughly 69% of them singletons. Material: PBMCs, obtained in a trial of ipilimumab plus nivolumab as post-transplant consolidation. All receptors derive from a female donor with multiple myeloma.

The V and J genes are TRBV27 and TRBJ2-7; a possible D gene is TRBD2 (6 bases). Per germline, CDR1 MNHEY and CDR2 SMNVEV (reference sequence). The CDR3 is 12 amino acids. V was pared by 3 bases and J by 7 bases, with 10 bases between. CDR3 DNA: TGTGCCAGCAGTTTTTCCGGGGGAGAGCAGTACTTC. It yields the protein CASSFSGGEQYF.

The chain is built from TRBV14 and TRBJ2-5, with 9 positions matching TRBD1. V dropped 1 base and J dropped 0; count of bases not matched to a gene: 3. The CDR3 is 16 residues long. CDR1 is SGHDN, CDR2 FVKESK, per germline. The CDR3 region is CASSQGQGGYQETQYF. The CDR3 region has the DNA TGTGCCAGCAGCCAAGGACAGGGGGGATACCAAGAGACCCAGTACTTC. Based on the CDR3 plus reference TRBV14 and TRBJ2-5, the full variable domain is EAGVTQFPSHSVIEKGQTVTLRCDPISGHDNLYWYRRVMGKEIKFLLHFVKESKQDESGMPNNRFLAERTGGTYSTLKVQPAELEDSGVYFCASSQGQGGYQETQYFGPGTRLLVL.

The rearrangement joins TRBV11-3 to TRBJ1-5; TRBD1 is a possible D gene (5 bases). Trimming pared 5 bases from V and 6 bases from J, leaving 14 bases between. The CDR3 runs to 14 residues. In germline, CDR1 is SGHNT, CDR2 YENEEA. This CDR3 is CASSPLGQVQPQHF. For the CDR3, the DNA is TGTGCCAGCAGCCCCCTGGGGCAGGTTCAGCCCCAGCATTTT.

The rearrangement links TRBV29-1 to TRBJ1-2; a possible D gene is TRBD1 (5 bases). Trimming cost V 4 bases and J 7 bases, with 10 bases left between them. The CDR3 sequence is 11 residues long. Per germline, CDR1 SQVTM and CDR2 ANQGSEA. The CDR3 protein is CSVVAGAGYTF. In nucleotides, the CDR3 is TGCAGCGTTGTAGCCGGGGCTGGCTACACCTTC.

This clone was observed a handful of times. The gene calls are TRBV30 and TRBJ2-1, with D possibly being TRBD2 (7 bases). The CDR3 totals 11 residues. The germline CDR1 and CDR2 sequences are GTSNPN and SVGIG (reference sequence). V lost 2 bases to trimming and J lost 9 bases, with 8 bases between them. CDR3 nucleotides: TGTGCCTGGAGTCGGGGGGCTGAGCAGTTCTTC. This sequence encodes CAWSRGAEQFF.

J is TRBJ2-2 and V is TRBV28, with D perhaps TRBD2 (6 bases). The CDR3 covers 14 residues. The V gene's germline CDR1 is MDHEN and CDR2 SYDVKM. The ends were cut back, 8 bases at V and 4 bases at J, with 14 bases in the middle. CDR3 in amino acids: CASLNAGSTGELFF. DNA of the CDR3: TGTGCCAGCCTCAACGCGGGGTCCACCGGGGAGCTGTTTTTT.

This chain links TRBV18 with TRBJ2-7, with 11 bases lining up with TRBD2. The V and J ends lost 5 bases and 4 bases, in that order; junction bases with no gene match: 7. CDR1 is KGHSH, CDR2 LQKENI, per germline. CDR3 length: 15 residues. The CDR3: CASSTLAGERYEQYF. The CDR3 bases are TGTGCCAGCTCAACACTAGCGGGAGAGCGGTACGAGCAGTACTTC.

This clone is a singleton in its sample. The rearrangement links TRBV28 to TRBJ2-7, with D possibly matching TRBD2 (6 bases). The CDR3 runs 14 residues. Germline CDR1 is MDHEN and CDR2 is SYDVKM. With 3 bases removed from V and 3 bases from J, the gap between germline ends came to 12 bases. This chain's CDR3 is CASSFKGLLYEQYF. DNA for the CDR3: TGTGCCAGCAGTTTTAAGGGACTTCTCTACGAGCAGTACTTC.

This clone was recorded once. The gene calls are TRBV7-9 and TRBJ2-7; D not certain. CDR1 is SEHNR, CDR2 FQNEAQ, per germline (reference sequence). V lost 5 bases and J 1 base, leaving 9 bases between the germline ends. The CDR3 has 13 amino acids. The DNA of the CDR3 is TGTGCCAGCAGCCTCACAGCATCCTACGAGCAGTACTTC. Translated: CASSLTASYEQYF.

The V and J genes are TRBV19 and TRBJ2-3; 11 positions agree with TRBD2. The V gene's germline CDR1 is LNHDA and CDR2 SQIVND (reference sequence). The CDR3 has 16 amino acids. After removal of 5 bases from V and 3 bases from J, the junction contained 7 bases not matched to a gene. CDR3 sequence: CASSPLSGRATDTQYF. Written as DNA, the CDR3 is TGTGCCAGTAGTCCCCTTAGCGGGAGGGCGACAGATACGCAGTATTTT.

The chain links TRBV5-3 to TRBJ1-4; D gene ambiguous. TRBV5-3 is sorted into the ORF group, with uncertain function. CDR3 length: 15 amino acids. V dropped 2 bases and J dropped 0 bases, with 8 bases sitting between them. As DNA, the CDR3 is TGTGCCAGAAGCTTCAAAAGATCAACTAATGAAAAACTGTTTTTT. Translating gives CARSFKRSTNEKLFF.

Only a few counts were recorded for this clone. The chain carries TRBV28 and TRBJ1-1; D unclear. V lost 2 bases and J lost 2, with 15 bases in between. The CDR3 length is 16 residues. Per germline, CDR1 MDHEN and CDR2 SYDVKM. The CDR3 nucleotides read TGTGCCAGCAGTTTAAGTCGCGCGGGCGGTAACACTGAAGCTTTCTTT. Residues: CASSLSRAGGNTEAFF.

The V gene is TRBV28, the J gene TRBJ2-7, with D maybe TRBD2 (5 bases). Germline V CDR1 and CDR2: MDHEN, SYDVKM. The CDR3 sequence is 15 residues long. V was clipped by 1 base and J by 2 bases, with 12 bases between them. The CDR3 sequence is CASSLSAGVAYEQYF. DNA for the CDR3: TGTGCCAGCAGTTTATCGGCCGGGGTAGCCTACGAGCAGTACTTC.

The chain links TRBV6-6 to TRBJ1-1; 9 bases agree with TRBD1. The CDR3 extends over 15 amino acids. V was pared by 4 bases and J by 5 bases, with 8 bases of the junction left unmatched. Germline CDR1 and CDR2: MNHNY and SVGAGI (reference sequence). CDR3 nucleotide sequence: TGTGCCAGCAGTTGGGCCGGGACAGGGAATACTGAAGCTTTCTTT. Translating it yields CASSWAGTGNTEAFF.

This clone appeared a few times. The rearrangement links TRBV29-1 to TRBJ2-5; D is perhaps TRBD2 (6 bases). There are 15 residues in the CDR3. CDR1 is SQVTM and CDR2 is ANQGSEA in the germline V gene. The V end lost 4 bases, the J end lost 4 bases, and 19 bases lay between the germline ends. The CDR3 loop reads CSVGPWDLGAETQYF. The CDR3 DNA reads TGCAGCGTTGGCCCTTGGGACTTAGGGGCAGAGACCCAGTACTTC.

The rearrangement joins TRBV6-1 to TRBJ2-4, with TRBD2 matching over 10 bases. CDR1 and CDR2 from the germline V gene are MNHNS and SASEGT. This CDR3 has 13 residues. Trimming at V came to 6 bases and at J to 9 bases, leaving 5 bases not matched to a gene. CDR3 in amino acids: CASSLAGDSIQYF. In nucleotides, the CDR3 is TGTGCCAGCAGCCTAGCGGGAGACAGCATTCAGTACTTC.

This clone showed up just a few times. The V call is TRBV7-8, the J call TRBJ2-7; D uncertain. CDR3 length: 12 residues. V lost 5 bases and J 0 bases, leaving 5 bases between the germline ends. Germline values: CDR1 SGHVS, CDR2 FQNEAQ. The CDR3 nucleotides are TGTGCCAGCAGCCCTAGCTCCTACGAGCAGTACTTC. Encoded protein: CASSPSSYEQYF.

The CDR3 nucleotides are TGTGCCAGCAGCGGGGGGACAGGGCAGGGGACCCAGTACTTC. Its protein product is CASSGGTGQGTQYF. The rearrangement joins TRBV5-4 to TRBJ2-5; 9 positions match TRBD1. The CDR3 sequence is 14 residues long. Germline V gene data show CDR1 as SGHNT and CDR2 as YYREEE (reference sequence). V lost 4 bases to trimming and J lost 7 bases; unmatched junction nucleotides: 8.

The chain combines TRBV21-1 with TRBJ1-1. TRBV21-1 is tagged as a pseudogene. This CDR3 has 14 amino acids. CDR3: CASRTQGAWSLGFF. The CDR3 DNA is TGTGCCAGCAGGACTCAGGGAGCCTGGAGTCTCGGTTTCTTT.

This chain uses TRBV18 with TRBJ1-1; D unclear. V was pared by 3 bases and J by 6 bases, with 11 bases between. CDR3 length: 13 residues. Looked up from germline, CDR1 is KGHSH and CDR2 is LQKENI. CDR3: CASSPPLPSEAFF. As DNA, the CDR3 is TGTGCCAGCTCACCCCCCTTGCCCTCTGAAGCTTTCTTT.

The chain is built from TRBV5-1 and TRBJ2-1; 8 bases fit TRBD2. CDR1 SGHRS and CDR2 YFSETQ come from the germline V gene. With V trimmed by 3 bases and J by 5 bases, 10 bases remained unmatched. The CDR3 spans 16 residues. The CDR3 protein is CASSSRAGDVNNEQFF. DNA of the CDR3: TGCGCCAGCAGCTCGCGAGCGGGAGATGTCAACAATGAGCAGTTCTTC.

This chain links TRBV28 with TRBJ2-1, with 7 bases matching TRBD2. Looked up from germline, CDR1 is MDHEN and CDR2 is SYDVKM. V was pared by 5 bases and J by 0 bases, with 4 bases of the junction left unmatched. The length of the CDR3 is 15 residues. The CDR3, as DNA: TGTGCCAGCAGTATAACTAGCGACTCCTACAATGAGCAGTTCTTC. It codes for CASSITSDSYNEQFF.

V gene TRBV4-2 combines with J gene TRBJ2-7; 7 bases map to TRBD2. From germline, CDR1 is LGHNA and CDR2 YNFKEQ. CDR3 length: 16 amino acids. The V and J ends lost 0 bases and 3 bases, in that order; junction bases with no gene match: 8. The CDR3 region is CASSQETLAAIYEQYF. CDR3 bases: TGTGCCAGCAGCCAAGAAACCCTAGCGGCCATCTACGAGCAGTACTTC.

The chain has TRBV28 and TRBJ2-3; no reliable D call. The germline V gene has CDR1 MDHEN and CDR2 SYDVKM. The ends were cut back, 3 bases at V and 1 base at J, with 8 bases in the middle. CDR3 size: 14 residues. CDR3 region: CASSFLSGTDTQYF. Here the CDR3 DNA reads TGTGCCAGCAGTTTTCTAAGCGGCACAGATACGCAGTATTTT.

The rearrangement joins TRBV28 to TRBJ1-2, with D perhaps TRBD1 (5 bases). Germline CDR1 is MDHEN and CDR2 is SYDVKM. The CDR3 runs to 13 residues. Deletions cut 7 bases from V and 4 bases from J, with 13 bases between. CDR3 sequence (DNA): TGTGCCAGCACGCGGGGCCCATCCTATGGCTACACCTTC. Amino acids: CASTRGPSYGYTF.

V usage is TRBV7-2 and J usage is TRBJ2-3; 9 bases match TRBD2. The trim removed 11 bases at V and 0 bases at J, leaving 12 bases unmatched. The length of the CDR3 is 16 residues. Germline V gives CDR1 SGHTA, CDR2 FQGNSA. The CDR3: CASGSGLAGSTDTQYF. DNA for the CDR3: TGTGCCTCTGGTAGTGGGCTAGCGGGGAGCACAGATACGCAGTATTTT.

The chain combines TRBV5-4 with TRBJ1-1, with D unclear. Trimming left V 1 base short and J 2 bases short, with 6 bases between. CDR3 size: 13 residues. Per germline, CDR1 SGHNT and CDR2 YYREEE (reference sequence). The CDR3 here is CASSLWGNTEAFF. CDR3 nucleotides: TGTGCCAGCAGCTTGTGGGGAAACACTGAAGCTTTCTTT.

This clone was seen just once. CDR3 DNA: TGCGCCAGCAGCCTACAGGGGGTTGGTTTAACTAATGAAAAACTGTTTTTT. It specifies CASSLQGVGLTNEKLFF. The chain has TRBV5-1 and TRBJ1-4; TRBD1 aligns across 8 bases. The germline gives CDR1 SGHRS, CDR2 YFSETQ. With 4 bases clipped from V and 1 base from J, the junction kept 9 bases outside the gene matches. This CDR3 contains 17 residues.

V usage is TRBV11-2 and J usage is TRBJ2-1; either TRBD1 or TRBD2 may fit D (6 bases each). In germline, CDR1 is SGHAT, CDR2 FQNNGV. This CDR3 contains 15 residues. Trimming removed 3 bases from V and 9 bases from J, with 18 bases in between. In nucleotides, the CDR3 is TGTGCCAGCAGCTTTAGGGGGGAGGCCGGGGGTGAGCAGTTCTTC. Its translation: CASSFRGEAGGEQFF. The full variable domain, its missing parts supplied by reference TRBV11-2 and TRBJ2-1, is EAGVAQSPRYKIIEKRQSVAFWCNPISGHATLYWYQQILGQGPKLLIQFQNNGVVDDSQLPKDRFSAERLKGVDSTLKIQPAKLEDSAVYLCASSFRGEAGGEQFFGPGTRLTVL.